This is a list of T cell receptor beta chains from one sample in a study of T cell responses to AZD1222 COVID-19 vaccine. The protocol was immunoSEQ multiplex PCR, while the TCRdb copy is restricted to in-frame clones and leaves out a portion. Of about 120,000 clones listed, 85% to 95% are singletons. The input for sequencing was peripheral blood, taken on day 0 of AZD1222 vaccination. These receptor sequences come from an adult in good health. The CDR3 runs from the conserved cysteine through the conserved F or W. Each record gives: D gene, J gene, clone size, V gene, CDR3 DNA, CDR3 protein. A D gene is named only where the DNA matches it firmly. Where a row states a size, it is once, few, many or the class of an expanded clone; other rows omit it.

>NA|TRBJ2-1|NA|TRBV2
TGTGCCAGCGCCCTGACGGGATTTAGGGGGGATGAGCAGTTCTTC
CASALTGFRGDEQFF
>NA|TRBJ1-2|NA|TRBV28
TGTGCCAGCAGTTTAGGACTTAACTATGGCTACACCTTC
CASSLGLNYGYTF
>NA|TRBJ2-2|NA|TRBV13
TGTGCCAGCAGCTTAGGTACTCAGCTGAACACCGGGGAGCTGTTTTTT
CASSLGTQLNTGELFF
>NA|TRBJ1-1|NA|TRBV28
TGTGCCAGCGGAAATGGTGGGAGCGGAGCTTTCTTT
CASGNGGSGAFF
>NA|TRBJ1-2|NA|TRBV9
TGTGCCAGCAGCGTAATGGGGGAAGGAAATGGCTACACCTTC
CASSVMGEGNGYTF
>NA|TRBJ2-7|NA|TRBV2
TGTGCCAGCAGTGGCCGCACAGGGTCCTACGAGCAGTACTTC
CASSGRTGSYEQYF
>NA|TRBJ1-1|NA|TRBV19
TGTGCCAGTACTCCTGGGCTCTGGGGGCATGAAGCTTTCTTT
CASTPGLWGHEAFF
>NA|TRBJ2-7|NA|TRBV6-5
TGTGCCAGCAGTTACCGGGGGACCTCCCCCCAGTACTTC
CASSYRGTSPQYF
>NA|TRBJ2-1|once|TRBV25-1
TGTGCCAGCAGTGAGGATGGAGGGAGCTCCTACAATGAGCAGTTCTTC
CASSEDGGSSYNEQFF
>NA|TRBJ2-2|NA|TRBV7-3
TGTGCCAGCCCCAACTTGGCGGGCTCTAACACCGGGGAGCTGTTTTTT
CASPNLAGSNTGELFF
>TRBD2|TRBJ2-5|NA|TRBV14
TGTGCCAGCAGCCAAGATACTAGCGGGCGACCCCAAGAGACCCAGTACTTC
CASSQDTSGRPQETQYF
>NA|TRBJ2-2|NA|TRBV6-5
TGTGCCAGCAGTAGGACAGACGGGGAGCTGTTTTTT
CASSRTDGELFF
>NA|TRBJ1-2|NA|TRBV10-2
TGCGCCAGTGGGGAGGGGGTCAACTATGGCTACACCTTC
CASGEGVNYGYTF
>TRBD2|TRBJ2-4|NA|TRBV5-6
TGTGCCAGCAGCTCCCCTCGGACTAGCGGGAGCCTAGCCAAAAACATTCAGTACTTC
CASSSPRTSGSLAKNIQYF
>TRBD1|TRBJ2-2|NA|TRBV28
TGTGCCAGCAGTACGGGACAGGGCCACACCGGGGAGCTGTTTTTT
CASSTGQGHTGELFF
>TRBD1|TRBJ2-2|NA|TRBV18
TGTGCCAGCTCCCTCCGACAGGGGGCGAGCACCGGGGAGCTGTTTTTT
CASSLRQGASTGELFF
>NA|TRBJ2-7|NA|TRBV6-5
TGTGCCAGCAGTTACGGGGGGCGGGCGCTTTTAGAGCAGTACTTC
CASSYGGRALLEQYF
>NA|TRBJ1-5|NA|TRBV3-1/TRBV3-2
TGTGCCAGCAGCCAGGTCAATCAGCCCCAGCATTTT
CASSQVNQPQHF
>TRBD2|TRBJ2-1|NA|TRBV4-1
TGCGCCAGCAGCCAAGAGGGAGGGAGAGCGTACAATGAGCAGTTCTTC
CASSQEGGRAYNEQFF
>TRBD1|TRBJ1-4|NA|TRBV7-2
TGTGCCAGCTCCCCGGAGGGGGCGTCTGAAAAACTGTTTTTT
CASSPEGASEKLFF
>NA|TRBJ1-6|NA|TRBV10-3
TGTGCCATTCCCCCGGCGGAGGGGGGATTCTTTTATAATTCACCCCTCCACTTT
CAIPPAEGGFFYNSPLHF
>NA|TRBJ1-6|NA|TRBV28
TGTGCCAGCAGTTTGGGTTCACCCCTCCACTTT
CASSLGSPLHF
>TRBD2|TRBJ2-1|once|TRBV20-1
TGCAGTGCTAGTGTTGTTTTCGGCGGGAGCTCCTACAATGAGCAGTTCTTC
CSASVVFGGSSYNEQFF
>NA|TRBJ1-4|NA|TRBV3-1/TRBV3-2
TGTGCCAGCAGCCATAGGGTATCGGGTGAAAAACTGTTTTTT
CASSHRVSGEKLFF
>TRBD1|TRBJ1-4|NA|TRBV5-1
TGCGCCAGCAGCGCTGATCCGCAGGGGGCTATTAATGAAAAACTGTTTTTT
CASSADPQGAINEKLFF
>NA|TRBJ2-5|NA|TRBV9
TGTGCCAGCAGCGTAGGGGTCACACAAGAGACCCAGTACTTC
CASSVGVTQETQYF
>TRBD1|TRBJ2-3|NA|TRBV7-6
TGTGCCAGCAGTCTACAGGGGGCGACGACAGATACGCAGTATTTT
CASSLQGATTDTQYF
>NA|TRBJ2-7|NA|TRBV3-1/TRBV3-2
TGTGCCAGCAGCCGACAGGAGAGCTCCTACGAGCAGTACTTC
CASSRQESSYEQYF
>NA|TRBJ1-6|NA|TRBV5-4
TGTGCCAGCAGCACCTCGGGGGTGGCGGCCCTCCACTTT
CASSTSGVAALHF
>TRBD1|TRBJ1-5|NA|TRBV28
TGTGCCAGCAGCCTGGACAGGGGTCCCTCTTTT
CASSLDRGPSF
>NA|TRBJ1-5|NA|TRBV3-1/TRBV3-2
TGTGCCAGCAGCCAAAGGGGGGCTCAGCCCCAGCATTTT
CASSQRGAQPQHF
>NA|TRBJ2-1|once|TRBV2
TGTGCCAGCAGTGAAGAGGACAGATCAGGGTATGAGCAGTTCTTC
CASSEEDRSGYEQFF
>NA|TRBJ1-1|NA|TRBV12-3/TRBV12-4
TGTGCCAGCAGTCTGGGGCCTAACACTGAAGCTTTCTTT
CASSLGPNTEAFF
>NA|TRBJ2-1|NA|TRBV7-2
TGTGCCAGCAGTATGAAGGTCAGCGGAATTTACAATGAGCAGTTCTTC
CASSMKVSGIYNEQFF
>NA|TRBJ2-5|NA|TRBV27
TGTGCCAGCAGTTTATTCGGGTTCGGGGAAGAGACCCAGTACTTC
CASSLFGFGEETQYF
>NA|TRBJ2-5|NA|TRBV27
TGTGCCACTAGGGGGGTGGTGGAGACCCAGTACTTC
CATRGVVETQYF
>TRBD1|TRBJ2-1|NA|TRBV5-1
TGCGCCAGCAGCTTGGGGGTGGGCGACAGGGCGGATGAGCAGTTCTTC
CASSLGVGDRADEQFF
>TRBD1|TRBJ1-4|NA|TRBV5-6
TGTGCCAGCAGCTTGGCCGCAGGGACAGGGGGCGTTAGACTGTTTTTT
CASSLAAGTGGVRLFF
>NA|TRBJ2-1|NA|TRBV5-1
TGCGCCAGCACCTTGCTCAGCTCCTACAATGAGCAGTTCTTC
CASTLLSSYNEQFF
>NA|TRBJ1-1|NA|TRBV3-1/TRBV3-2
TGTGCCAGCAGTCATGGGGTGAACACTGAAGCTTTCTTT
CASSHGVNTEAFF
>NA|TRBJ2-7|NA|TRBV4-2
TGTGCCAGCAGCCAAGAATGGCAGAGCTACGAGCAGTACTTC
CASSQEWQSYEQYF
>TRBD1|TRBJ2-2|NA|TRBV5-1
TGCGCCAGCAGCAAGGGACAGGGCGTCCCCGGGGAGCTGTTTTTT
CASSKGQGVPGELFF